The clone carrying this T cell receptor (beta chain) was seen more than once but under ten times. Both iRepertoire HTBI primers and Arm-PCR of CDR3 regions were used to build the TCR beta libraries. TCRdb redid the calling of the multiplex PCR reads with MiXCR, one entry per CDR3 protein. Of hundreds of thousands of distinct CDR3 sequences listed, roughly 30% are singletons. The sample originates from a study of regulatory T cells in long-lasting Graves disease. The sample's time point: persistent/refractory GD, antithyroid drugs over 5 years with positive TRAb. From RNA extracted from PBMCs, the TCR library was made. Those enrolled as patients came out of an endocrinology department in Xi'an, China. A volume of 8.5 to 10 milliliters of peripheral blood was collected in EDTA tubes. The CDR3 length is 16 residues. Germline-derived CDR1 and CDR2 are SGHRS and YFSETQ. Trimming left V 1 base short and J 0 bases short, with 10 bases between.

This sequence originates from a female donor with Graves disease. Sequenced here: peripheral blood mononuclear cells (PBMCs), sampled when the disease was refractory, from a patient treated with antithyroid drugs. This chain connects TRBV5-1 to TRBJ1-4, with D hard to call. The CDR3 here is CASSLRASPTNEKLFF. Written as DNA, the CDR3 is TGCGCCAGCAGCTTGAGAGCCAGCCCAACTAATGAAAAACTGTTTTTT.